This section outlines one TCR beta chain sequence together with its context. As to time point: patch test 2, 6 weeks after DPC sensitization. Specified treatment: therapeutic diphenylcyclopropenone sensitization with weekly scalp DPC. These data are taken from a study of human T cells and chemical hapten exposure. As for the study in general: For sensitization, 2% DPC was applied to a roughly 2 cm by roughly 2 cm patch of upper inner arm skin.

This CDR3 spans 14 amino acids. Germline-derived CDR1 and CDR2 are MNHEY and SVGAGI. V was pared by 2 bases and J by 3 bases, with 11 bases between. A single record per CDR3 protein comes from TCRdb applying MiXCR to the RACE reads. The sample has more than 85,000 distinct CDR3 sequences; roughly a tenth are singletons. Sequenced here: whole blood, sampled in connection with sensitization to the hapten diphenylcyclopropenone (DPC). The chain employs TRBV6-5 and TRBJ2-7, with D perhaps TRBD1 (7 bases). This TCR was sampled from a woman aged 40 to 49 with alopecia areata. Some clones in this sample may be carry-over from other donors' samples. CDR3 loop: CASSYAGQSYEQYF. The CDR3 DNA reads TGTGCCAGCAGTTACGCGGGACAGAGCTACGAGCAGTACTTC.